What follows are 20 T cell receptor beta chains derived from one specimen sequenced in a study of sequential checkpoint blockade in melanoma. The treatment: randomized to nivolumab then ipilimumab (arm A) or the reverse (arm B). Profiling relied on immunoSEQ multiplex PCR, and the TCRdb table lists in-frame clones only, not all of them. The data contain 35,000 to 40,000 clones, roughly 90% of them singletons. Here the sequenced sample was CD8+ T cells sorted from blood (inferred from file names), taken from a patient given nivolumab and ipilimumab in sequence. The receptors here all came from a human donor with melanoma.

The chain uses TRBV9 and TRBJ1-1, with D tentatively TRBD1 (6 bases). This CDR3 has 16 amino acids. CDR1 is SGDLS and CDR2 is YYNGEE in the germline V gene. V was clipped by 7 bases and J by 5 bases, with 24 bases between them. CDR3 residues: CASSLGGGRIDTEAFF. The CDR3 nucleotides read TGTGCCAGCTCACTAGGGGGGGGGCGGATAGATACTGAAGCTTTCTTT.

This clone was observed a handful of times. The genes are TRBV14 and TRBJ2-7; no clear D. The CDR3 runs 14 residues. With 1 base removed from V and 1 base from J, the gap between germline ends came to 8 bases. CDR1 and CDR2 from the germline V gene are SGHDN and FVKESK. The CDR3 DNA sequence: TGTGCCAGCAGCCAAGCTCACAAGTCCTACGAGCAGTACTTC. This gives the protein CASSQAHKSYEQYF.

This chain links TRBV27 with TRBJ1-2, with D uncertain. The CDR3 is made up of 16 amino acids. Germline lookup yields CDR1 MNHEY and CDR2 SMNVEV (reference sequence). The germline V and J ends were trimmed by 4 bases and 1 base, with 16 bases remaining between them. The CDR3 reads CASSSRPTEVNYGYTF. The CDR3 DNA follows: TGTGCCAGCAGTTCAAGGCCGACCGAGGTTAACTATGGCTACACCTTC.

This clone was seen a single time. The genes are TRBV19 and TRBJ2-1, with D possibly TRBD2 on 6 matching bases. CDR1 is LNHDA, CDR2 SQIVND, per germline (reference sequence). The V and J ends lost 5 bases and 4 bases respectively, with 18 bases between them. This CDR3 is 16 amino acids long. The CDR3 sequence: CASSRWRDTVYNEQFF. The CDR3 DNA sequence: TGTGCCAGTAGTCGGTGGCGGGATACAGTATACAATGAGCAGTTCTTC. The whole variable domain, remainder taken from reference TRBV19 and TRBJ2-1, is DGGITQSPKYLFRKEGQNVTLSCEQNLNHDAMYWYRQDPGQGLRLIYYSQIVNDFQKGDIAEGYSVSREKKESFPLTVTSAQKNPTAFYLCASSRWRDTVYNEQFFGPGTRLTVL.

The chain employs TRBV27 and TRBJ1-3; a possible D gene is TRBD1 (6 bases). V was clipped by 2 bases and J by 4 bases, with 12 bases between them. CDR1 MNHEY and CDR2 SMNVEV come from the germline V gene (reference sequence). The CDR3 sequence is 15 residues long. The CDR3 sequence is CASSLSQGRGNTIYF. The CDR3 nucleotides are TGTGCCAGCAGTTTAAGTCAGGGGCGCGGAAACACCATATATTTT.

The gene calls are TRBV6-5 and TRBJ2-7; 9 nucleotides line up with TRBD1. V was pared by 0 bases and J by 5 bases, with 2 bases of the junction left unmatched. The CDR3 is 14 amino acids. Germline assignment: CDR1 MNHEY and CDR2 SVGAGI. CDR3 in amino acids: CASSYSGQGNEQYV. The CDR3 coding sequence is TGTGCCAGCAGTTACTCAGGACAGGGGAACGAGCAGTACGTC.

This rearrangement joins TRBV6-1 to TRBJ2-7; D possibly corresponds to TRBD1 (5 bases). The V gene's germline CDR1 is MNHNS and CDR2 SASEGT. The CDR3 has 13 residues. V lost 7 bases, J lost 0 bases, and 10 bases lay in between. CDR3 DNA: TGTGCCAGCAAGGTACAGGTCTCCTACGAGCAGTACTTC. Its translation is CASKVQVSYEQYF.

This clone was recorded once. The V gene is TRBV9, the J gene TRBJ2-1, with TRBD2 identical over 7 bases. The J segment lost 8 bases and the V segment lost 0 bases, leaving 8 bases of the junction unmatched. The CDR3 contains 15 residues. Germline V gene lookup returns CDR1 SGDLS and CDR2 YYNGEE. The CDR3 nucleotides are TGTGCCAGCAGCGTAGGGGGAGGGGTGGGCTATGAGCAGTTCTTC. This gives the protein CASSVGGGVGYEQFF.

This clone was seen a single time. J is TRBJ1-2 and V is TRBV5-4; a weak D match, TRBD1 (5 bases). V gave up 7 bases and J gave up 2 bases, with 15 bases separating them. The CDR3 contains 14 residues. Germline CDR1 SGHNT, CDR2 YYREEE (reference sequence). This CDR3 reads CASGWGAGNYGYTF. The CDR3 DNA reads TGTGCCAGCGGTTGGGGCGCGGGGAACTATGGCTACACCTTC.

V gene TRBV27 combines with J gene TRBJ2-7, with 11 bases aligning to TRBD1. Germline lookup yields CDR1 MNHEY and CDR2 SMNVEV (reference sequence). V lost 0 bases to trimming and J lost 0 bases; unmatched junction nucleotides: 1. CDR3 size: 16 residues. This chain's CDR3 is CASSLSGQGGSYEQYF. CDR3 in DNA: TGTGCCAGCAGTTTATCGGGACAGGGGGGCTCCTACGAGCAGTACTTC.

The chain has TRBV7-3 and TRBJ1-3; 7 nucleotides align to TRBD1. Germline CDR1 and CDR2: SGHTA and FQGTGA. CDR3 length: 14 residues. The trim removed 0 bases at V and 7 bases at J, leaving 3 bases unmatched. The chain's CDR3 is CASSLTAGGNTIYF. As DNA, the CDR3 is TGTGCCAGCAGCTTAACAGCAGGGGGGAACACCATATATTTT.

The gene calls are TRBV4-1 and TRBJ1-1; D might be TRBD1 (5 bases). V gave up 6 bases and J gave up 0 bases, with 17 bases separating them. The CDR3 covers 16 residues. CDR1 MGHRA and CDR2 YSYEKL come from the germline V gene. CDR3 amino acids: CASRILSGRVNTEAFF. The CDR3, as DNA: TGCGCCAGCAGAATCCTTTCCGGCAGGGTGAACACTGAAGCTTTCTTT.

The rearrangement links TRBV27 to TRBJ1-2, with TRBD1 identical over 9 bases. The CDR3 is 15 residues long. With V trimmed by 4 bases and J by 7 bases, 10 bases remained unmatched. From germline, CDR1 is MNHEY and CDR2 SMNVEV (reference sequence). The CDR3 DNA is TGTGCCAGCAGTTCTACCGGGACAGGGCTGGGTGGCTACACCTTC. Translation gives CASSSTGTGLGGYTF.

This clone was detected once. The J gene is TRBJ2-3, the V gene TRBV6-6, with 9 bases fitting TRBD1. This CDR3 is built from 14 residues. Germline values: CDR1 MNHNY, CDR2 SVGAGI (reference sequence). The V segment lost 5 bases and the J segment 2 bases; nucleotides outside the gene matches: 2. The CDR3 sequence: CASSDRGDTDTQYF. The CDR3 DNA follows: TGTGCCAGCAGTGACAGGGGGGACACAGATACGCAGTATTTT.

The V and J genes are TRBV7-9 and TRBJ2-1; D call uncertain. The CDR3 is made up of 12 amino acids. Trimming shortened V by 5 bases and J by 3 bases, and 5 bases separated the two germline ends. Germline CDR1 SEHNR, CDR2 FQNEAQ (reference sequence). CDR3 region: CASSHNYNEQFF. Written as DNA, the CDR3 is TGTGCCAGCAGCCACAACTACAATGAGCAGTTCTTC.

V usage is TRBV7-9 and J usage is TRBJ2-3, with D perhaps matching TRBD2 (5 bases). Germline loops: CDR1 SEHNR, CDR2 FQNEAQ (reference sequence). V was trimmed by 9 bases and J by 0 bases, leaving 10 bases between them. The CDR3 totals 13 residues. In DNA form, the CDR3 reads TGTGCCAGACAGCGGAGGAGCACAGATACGCAGTATTTT. As protein: CARQRRSTDTQYF.

V and J are TRBV5-4 and TRBJ2-1, with TRBD1 matching over 7 bases. Germline V gives CDR1 SGHNT, CDR2 YYREEE (reference sequence). CDR3 length: 16 amino acids. J gave up 3 bases and V 4 bases, and 10 bases lay outside the gene matches. The CDR3 bases are TGTGCCAGCAGCCCTGTAGGGGGCCAAGACTACAATGAGCAGTTCTTC. It codes for CASSPVGGQDYNEQFF.

The chain uses TRBV7-2 and TRBJ1-1, with 10 positions matching TRBD1. Looked up from germline, CDR1 is SGHTA and CDR2 is FQGNSA. The length of the CDR3 is 14 residues. The ends lost 7 bases at V and 11 bases at J; junction bases unmatched: 13. This chain's CDR3 is CASISWWDRGEAFF. The DNA of the CDR3 is TGTGCCAGCATCTCCTGGTGGGACAGGGGTGAGGCTTTCTTT.

In nucleotides, the CDR3 is TGTGCCAGTAGGATACAGGGGTACACCGGGGAGCTGTTTTTT. Its translation: CASRIQGYTGELFF. The chain links TRBV19 to TRBJ2-2, with 7 bases lining up with TRBD1. V lost 6 bases and J lost 3; bases outside the gene matches: 4. This CDR3 comprises 14 residues. In germline, CDR1 is LNHDA, CDR2 SQIVND (reference sequence).

The CDR3 nucleotides read TGTGCCAGTAGTCCCGTAGCGGGGTCCTTCTACAATGAGCAGTTCTTC. Its translation: CASSPVAGSFYNEQFF. The rearrangement uses TRBV19 and TRBJ2-1; the match to TRBD2 covers 8 bases. The germline V gene encodes CDR1 LNHDA and CDR2 SQIVND (reference sequence). This CDR3 contains 16 residues. The junction had 9 bases not matched to a gene; V was cut back by 5 bases and J by 3 bases.